Listed here are 12 T cell receptor beta chains from one sample, sequenced in a study of response to subunit inactivated influenza vaccine. From the RT-PCR reads, TCRdb called clonotypes with MiXCR, one entry per CDR3 protein. The data hold about 780,000 distinct CDR3 sequences, with about 18% observed a single time. Here the sequenced sample was PBMCs from blood, taken around 5 days after vaccination. These receptors all stem from a man aged 45-65 years who received an inactivated influenza vaccine.

In its sample, this clonotype was seen a few times. One end of the junction fails to match germline, which may point to a read error. The rearrangement links TRBV6-1 to TRBJ2-3; D gene unclear. Germline V CDR1 and CDR2: MNHNS, SASEGT. The CDR3 sequence is 12 residues long. The CDR3 sequence is CASTEGPLAQYF. The CDR3 DNA reads TGTGCCAGCACTGAAGGGCCGCTAGCGCAGTATTTT.

This clonotype appeared a single time. The CDR3 sequence: CASSPGGRGLYEQYF. CDR3 sequence (DNA): TGTGCCAGCAGCCCGGGGGGGAGGGGGCTCTACGAGCAGTACTTC. The rearrangement uses TRBV3-1 and TRBJ2-7, with TRBD2 as a possible D gene (8 bases). Germline V gene data show CDR1 as LGHDT and CDR2 as YNNKEL (reference sequence). V was pared by 4 bases and J by 3 bases, with 16 bases between. The CDR3 sequence is 15 residues long.

This clonotype was counted a few times. The J gene is TRBJ2-1, the V gene TRBV10-3, with unresolved D. The V gene lost 2 bases and the J gene lost 1 base, with 12 bases spanning the gap. CDR3 length: 16 amino acids. CDR1 is ENHRY and CDR2 is SYGVKD in the germline V gene. Here the CDR3 DNA reads TGTGCCATCAGTGAGGCCCTTTTAAGATCCTACAATGAGCAGTTCTTC. Translation: CAISEALLRSYNEQFF.

The rearrangement links TRBV11-2 to TRBJ2-1; D remains unclear. The CDR3 sequence is 14 residues long. Trimming stripped 0 bases from V and 5 bases from J, with 8 bases between. Looked up from germline, CDR1 is SGHAT and CDR2 is FQNNGV. This CDR3 reads CASSLDYQNNEQFF. The CDR3 nucleotides are TGTGCCAGCAGCTTAGATTACCAAAACAATGAGCAGTTCTTC.

This clonotype was found many times. V usage is TRBV15 and J usage is TRBJ2-1; 9 bases are a match to TRBD2. Germline loops: CDR1 LNHNV, CDR2 YYDKDF (reference sequence). The CDR3 covers 15 residues. V shed 4 bases, J shed 4 bases, and the junction held 5 bases outside the gene matches. Here the CDR3 reads CATSMGTSRYNEQFF. Here the CDR3 DNA reads TGTGCCACCAGCATGGGGACTAGCAGATACAATGAGCAGTTCTTC. The whole variable domain, remainder taken from reference TRBV15 and TRBJ2-1, is DAMVIQNPRYQVTQFGKPVTLSCSQTLNHNVMYWYQQKSSQAPKLLFHYYDKDFNNEADTPDNFQSRRPNTSFCFLDIRSPGLGDTAMYLCATSMGTSRYNEQFFGPGTRLTVL.

This clonotype was recorded a few times. This chain joins TRBV6-2 or TRBV6-3 and TRBJ1-5; unclear D gene. Germline CDR1 and CDR2: MNHEY and SVGEGT. The CDR3 sequence is 13 residues long. V was cut by 6 bases and J by 3 bases, with 9 bases left in between. CDR3 nucleotides: TGTGCCAGCAGGAACACAATCAATCAGCCCCAGCATTTT. Encoded protein: CASRNTINQPQHF.

This clonotype was seen ten or more times. J is TRBJ2-1 and V is TRBV7-2; no reliable D call. In germline, CDR1 is SGHTA, CDR2 FQGNSA. Trimming pared 5 bases from V and 0 bases from J, leaving 14 bases between. This CDR3 contains 16 residues. For the CDR3, the DNA is TGTGCCAGCAGCCATAAGCGCCTTAGCTCCTACAATGAGCAGTTCTTC. The encoded protein is CASSHKRLSSYNEQFF.

This clonotype showed up many times. The rearrangement links TRBV7-2 to TRBJ2-1; 10 bases match TRBD1. CDR1 is SGHTA and CDR2 is FQGNSA in the germline V gene. V was clipped by 6 bases and J by 2 bases; unmatched bases: 7. This CDR3 has 16 residues. The CDR3 sequence is CASSTLGTGAYNEQFF. The DNA for the CDR3 is TGTGCCAGCAGTACTCTCGGGACAGGGGCCTACAATGAGCAGTTCTTC. Looking up the rest from reference TRBV7-2 and TRBJ2-1 gives the full variable domain: GAGVSQSPSNKVTEKGKDVELRCDPISGHTALYWYRQSLGQGLEFLIYFQGNSAPDKSGLPSDRFSAERTGGSVSTLTIQRTQQEDSAVYLCASSTLGTGAYNEQFFGPGTRLTVL.

The sample holds a few counts of this clonotype. The genes are TRBV20-1 and TRBJ2-7; unclear D gene. The CDR3 loop spans 14 amino acids. CDR1 is DFQATT and CDR2 is SNEGSKA in the germline V gene (reference sequence). Trimming shortened V by 1 base and J by 0 bases, and 10 bases separated the two germline ends. CDR3 coding DNA: TGCAGTGCTAGAGTTATCCCTAGCTCCTACGAGCAGTACTTC. It specifies CSARVIPSSYEQYF.

This clonotype appeared a few times. The gene calls are TRBV7-2 and TRBJ2-5; the match to TRBD2 covers 8 bases. The CDR3 extends over 15 amino acids. Germline CDR1 is SGHTA and CDR2 is FQGNSA. After removal of 1 base from V and 0 bases from J, the junction contained 1 base not matched to a gene. As DNA, the CDR3 is TGTGCCAGCAGCTTAGGGGGACTAGACCAAGAGACCCAGTACTTC. Its translation: CASSLGGLDQETQYF.

The rearrangement uses TRBV18 and TRBJ2-3; 8 bases map to TRBD2. Germline CDR1 reads KGHSH; CDR2 reads LQKENI. The V and J ends lost 4 bases and 1 base, in that order; junction bases with no gene match: 7. There are 16 residues in the CDR3. CDR3 sequence: CASSLSSGSGTDTQYF. DNA for the CDR3: TGTGCCAGCTCACTTTCAAGCGGGAGCGGCACAGATACGCAGTATTTT.

The chain uses TRBV5-1 and TRBJ2-3, with D perhaps TRBD1 (5 bases). Trimming shortened V by 4 bases and J by 5 bases, and 14 bases separated the two germline ends. The germline V gene has CDR1 SGHRS and CDR2 YFSETQ. The CDR3 loop spans 14 amino acids. CDR3 sequence reads: CASSLQGFLDTQYF. Written as DNA, the CDR3 is TGCGCCAGCAGCCTGCAGGGATTCCTAGATACGCAGTATTTT.